This T cell receptor (beta chain) was found in a study of cytomegalovirus exposure and HLA in healthy donors. Study-level points and caveats: Among immune exposure information, only CMV serostatus was available. In a later analysis, a missense DCLRE1C variant was linked to TCR beta V- and J-gene trimming. For most TCR sequences rarity was the rule, although some public TCRs occurred in many donors.

PCR primers comprised 60 Vbeta and 13 Jbeta primers. Libraries were prepared by immunoSEQ multiplex PCR; TCRdb keeps only in-frame clonotypes and omits some of them. Of about 150,000 clones listed, roughly 80% are singletons. With respect to this clone: Its cognate antigen is unknown.

Material for sequencing was PBMCs. The TCR originated in a young man in good health and CMV-seropositive.

CDR3 sequence (DNA): TGCGCCAGCAGCCTGCGGGGGGCAGATACGCAGTATTTT. It yields the protein CASSLRGADTQYF. J is TRBJ2-3 and V is TRBV4-1, with TRBD2 matching over 8 bases. The CDR3 spans 13 residues. J gave up 4 bases and V 4 bases, and 1 base lay outside the gene matches. Per germline, CDR1 MGHRA and CDR2 YSYEKL.